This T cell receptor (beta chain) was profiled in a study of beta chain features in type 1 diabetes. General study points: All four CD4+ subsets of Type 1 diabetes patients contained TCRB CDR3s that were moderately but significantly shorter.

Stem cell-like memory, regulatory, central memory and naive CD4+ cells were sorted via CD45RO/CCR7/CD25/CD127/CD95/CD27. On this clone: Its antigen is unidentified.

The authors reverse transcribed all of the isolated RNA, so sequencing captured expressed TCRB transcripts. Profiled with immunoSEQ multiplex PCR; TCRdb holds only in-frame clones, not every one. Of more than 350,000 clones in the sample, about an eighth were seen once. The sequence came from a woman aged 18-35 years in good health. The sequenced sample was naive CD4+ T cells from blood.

The CDR3 is CASSATWGPLNTEAFF. The CDR3 nucleotides read TGTGCCAGCAGCGCAACTTGGGGACCGCTGAACACTGAAGCTTTCTTT. V is TRBV9 and J is TRBJ1-1; D is perhaps TRBD1 (5 bases). CDR1 and CDR2 from the germline V gene are SGDLS and YYNGEE. The ends were cut back, 3 bases at V and 0 bases at J, with 15 bases in the middle. The CDR3 runs to 16 residues.